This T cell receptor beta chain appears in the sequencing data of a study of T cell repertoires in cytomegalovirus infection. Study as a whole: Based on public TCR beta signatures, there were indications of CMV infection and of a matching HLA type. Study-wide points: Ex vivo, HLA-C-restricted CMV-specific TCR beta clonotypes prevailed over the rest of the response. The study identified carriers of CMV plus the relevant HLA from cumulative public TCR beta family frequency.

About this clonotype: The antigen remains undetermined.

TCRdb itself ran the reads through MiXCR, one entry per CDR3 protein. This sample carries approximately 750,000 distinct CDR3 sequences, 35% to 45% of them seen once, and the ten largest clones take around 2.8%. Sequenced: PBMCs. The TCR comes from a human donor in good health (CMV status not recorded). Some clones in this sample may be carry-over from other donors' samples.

The CDR3 DNA reads TGTGCCAGCAGCCAAGAACAGGCAGGTGGGGTCAATGAGCAGTTCTTC. Its translation: CASSQEQAGGVNEQFF. The V and J genes are TRBV4-2 and TRBJ2-1, with D maybe TRBD1 (5 bases). The CDR3 sequence is 16 residues long. In germline, CDR1 is LGHNA, CDR2 YNFKEQ. Trimming left V 0 bases short and J 6 bases short, with 15 bases between.